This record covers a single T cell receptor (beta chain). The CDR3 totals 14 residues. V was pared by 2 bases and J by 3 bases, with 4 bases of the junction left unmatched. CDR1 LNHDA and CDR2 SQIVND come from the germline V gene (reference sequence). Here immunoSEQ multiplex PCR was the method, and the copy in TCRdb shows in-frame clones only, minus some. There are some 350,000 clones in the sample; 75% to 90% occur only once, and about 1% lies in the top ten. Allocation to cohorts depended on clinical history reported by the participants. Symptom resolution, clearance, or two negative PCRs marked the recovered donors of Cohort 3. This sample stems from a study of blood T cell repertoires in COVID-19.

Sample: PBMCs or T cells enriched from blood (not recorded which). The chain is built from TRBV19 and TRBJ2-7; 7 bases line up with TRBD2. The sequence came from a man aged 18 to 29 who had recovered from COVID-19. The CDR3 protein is CASSISPGGYEQYF. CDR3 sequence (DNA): TGTGCCAGTAGTATATCTCCGGGGGGCTACGAGCAGTACTTC.